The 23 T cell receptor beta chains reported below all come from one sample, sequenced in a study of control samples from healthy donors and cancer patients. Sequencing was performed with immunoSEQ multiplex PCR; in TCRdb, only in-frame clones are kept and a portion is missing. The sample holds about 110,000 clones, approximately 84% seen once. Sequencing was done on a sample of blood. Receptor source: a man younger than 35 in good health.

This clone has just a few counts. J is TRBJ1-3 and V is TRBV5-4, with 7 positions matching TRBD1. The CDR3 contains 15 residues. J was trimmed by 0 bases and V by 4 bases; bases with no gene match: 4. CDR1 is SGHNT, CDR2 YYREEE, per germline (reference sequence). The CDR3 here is CASSPTGASGNTIYF. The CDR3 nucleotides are TGTGCCAGCAGCCCTACAGGGGCCTCTGGAAACACCATATATTTT.

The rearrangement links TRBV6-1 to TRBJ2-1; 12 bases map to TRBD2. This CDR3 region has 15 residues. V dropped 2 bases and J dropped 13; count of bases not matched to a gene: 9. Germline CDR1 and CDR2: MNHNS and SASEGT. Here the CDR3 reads CASSEMTSGGRVQFF. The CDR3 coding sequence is TGTGCCAGCAGTGAAATGACTAGCGGGGGCCGGGTCCAGTTCTTC.

The DNA of the CDR3 is TGTGCCAGCAGCCAAGGTTGGGGGGGCCGAGAGACCCAGTACTTC. This gives the protein CASSQGWGGRETQYF. V gene TRBV3-1 (or the pseudogene TRBV3-2) combines with J gene TRBJ2-5, with D perhaps matching TRBD2 (7 bases). CDR1 and CDR2 (germline): LGHDT, YNNKEL (reference sequence). V was cut by 1 base and J by 4 bases, with 13 bases left in between. This CDR3 has 15 amino acids.

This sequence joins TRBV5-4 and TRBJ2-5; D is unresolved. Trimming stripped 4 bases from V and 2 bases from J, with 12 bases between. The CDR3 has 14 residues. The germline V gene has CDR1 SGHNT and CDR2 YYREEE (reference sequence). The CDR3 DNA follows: TGTGCCAGCAGCCTGGGGTCCAGTCAAGAGACCCAGTACTTC. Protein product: CASSLGSSQETQYF.

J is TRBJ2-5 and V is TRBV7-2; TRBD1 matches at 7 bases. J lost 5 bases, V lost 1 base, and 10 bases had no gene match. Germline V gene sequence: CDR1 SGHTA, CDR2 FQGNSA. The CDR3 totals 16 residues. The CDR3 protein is CASSLGVRGGGETQYF. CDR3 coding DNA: TGTGCCAGCAGCTTAGGAGTACGAGGGGGCGGGGAGACCCAGTACTTC.

The CDR3 bases are TGCAGCGTTGAAGATGGAAGGTCTGGAAACACCATATATTTT. Residues: CSVEDGRSGNTIYF. The chain links TRBV29-1 to TRBJ1-3; D gene ambiguous. Trimming took off 0 bases at V and 1 base at J, with 7 bases between the two ends. CDR1 is SQVTM and CDR2 is ANQGSEA in the germline V gene. The CDR3 is 14 residues long.

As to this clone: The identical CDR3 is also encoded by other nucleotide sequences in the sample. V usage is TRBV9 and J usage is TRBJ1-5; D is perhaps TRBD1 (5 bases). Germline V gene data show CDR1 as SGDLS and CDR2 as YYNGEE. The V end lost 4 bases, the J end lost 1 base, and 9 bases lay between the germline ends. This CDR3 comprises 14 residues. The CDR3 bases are TGTGCCAGCAGCCCGGGGGTCAGCAATCAGCCCCAGCATTTT. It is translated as CASSPGVSNQPQHF. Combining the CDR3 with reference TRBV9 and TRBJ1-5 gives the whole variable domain DSGVTQTPKHLITATGQRVTLRCSPRSGDLSVYWYQQSLDQGLQFLIQYYNGEERAKGNILERFSAQQFPDLHSELNLSSLELGDSALYFCASSPGVSNQPQHFGDGTRLSIL.

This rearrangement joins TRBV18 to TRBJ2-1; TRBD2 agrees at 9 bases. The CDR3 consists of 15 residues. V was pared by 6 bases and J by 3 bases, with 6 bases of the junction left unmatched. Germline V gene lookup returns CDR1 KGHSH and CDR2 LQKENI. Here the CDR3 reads CASSQSGGFYNEQFF. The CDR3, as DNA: TGTGCCAGCTCCCAGAGCGGGGGGTTCTACAATGAGCAGTTCTTC.

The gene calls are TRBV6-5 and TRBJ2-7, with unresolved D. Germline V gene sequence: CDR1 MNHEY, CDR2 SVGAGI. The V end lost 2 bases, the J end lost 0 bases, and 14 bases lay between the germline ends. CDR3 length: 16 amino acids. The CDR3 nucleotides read TGTGCCAGCAGTTACCGGGCAGTTTTTAGCTCCTACGAGCAGTACTTC. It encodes CASSYRAVFSSYEQYF.

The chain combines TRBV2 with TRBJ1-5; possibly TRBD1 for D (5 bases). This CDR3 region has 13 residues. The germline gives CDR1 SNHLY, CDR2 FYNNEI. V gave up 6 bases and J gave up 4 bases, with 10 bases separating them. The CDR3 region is CASSPRENQPQHF. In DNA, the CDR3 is TGTGCCAGCAGCCCCAGGGAGAATCAGCCCCAGCATTTT.

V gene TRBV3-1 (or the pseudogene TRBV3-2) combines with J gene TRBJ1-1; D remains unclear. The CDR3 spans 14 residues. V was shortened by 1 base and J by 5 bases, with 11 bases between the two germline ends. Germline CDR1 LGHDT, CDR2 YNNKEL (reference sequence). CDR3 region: CASSQGEPRTEAFF. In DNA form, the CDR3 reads TGTGCCAGCAGCCAAGGTGAACCCCGTACTGAAGCTTTCTTT.

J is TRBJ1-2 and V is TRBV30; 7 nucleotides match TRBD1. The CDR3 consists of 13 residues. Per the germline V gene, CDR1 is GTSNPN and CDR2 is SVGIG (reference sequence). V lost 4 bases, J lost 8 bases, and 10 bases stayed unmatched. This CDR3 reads CAWNRGQTHGYTF. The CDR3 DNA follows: TGTGCCTGGAATAGGGGACAGACCCACGGCTACACCTTC. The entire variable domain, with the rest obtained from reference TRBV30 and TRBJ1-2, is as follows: SQTIHQWPATLVQPVGSPLSLECTVEGTSNPNLYWYRQAAGRGLQLLFYSVGIGQISSEVPQNLSASRPQDRQFILSSKKLLLSDSGFYLCAWNRGQTHGYTFGSGTRLTVV.

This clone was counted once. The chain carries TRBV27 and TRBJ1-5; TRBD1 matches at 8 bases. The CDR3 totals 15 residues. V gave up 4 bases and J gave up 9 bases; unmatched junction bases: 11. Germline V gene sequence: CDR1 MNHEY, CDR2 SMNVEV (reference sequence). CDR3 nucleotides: TGTGCCAGCAGTTCTCTACAGGGGGACTGGCTGCCCCAGCATTTT. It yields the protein CASSSLQGDWLPQHF.

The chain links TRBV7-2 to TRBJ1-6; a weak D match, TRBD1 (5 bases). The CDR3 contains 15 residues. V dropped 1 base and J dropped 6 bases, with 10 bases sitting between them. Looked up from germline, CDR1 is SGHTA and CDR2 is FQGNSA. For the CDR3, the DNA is TGTGCCAGCAGCTTAGGGGCAGGGACTAATTCACCCCTCCACTTT. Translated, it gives CASSLGAGTNSPLHF.

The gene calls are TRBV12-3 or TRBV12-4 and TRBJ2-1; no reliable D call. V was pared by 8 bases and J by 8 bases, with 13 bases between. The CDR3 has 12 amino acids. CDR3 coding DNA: TGTGCCAGCGCTGTTATTGAGGATGAGCAGTTCTTC. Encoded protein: CASAVIEDEQFF.

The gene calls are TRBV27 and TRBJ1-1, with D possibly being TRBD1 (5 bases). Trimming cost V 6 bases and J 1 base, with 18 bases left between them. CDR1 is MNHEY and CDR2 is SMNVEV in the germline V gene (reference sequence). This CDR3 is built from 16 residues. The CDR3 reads CASRPDTGEKNTEAFF. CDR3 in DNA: TGTGCCAGCAGGCCTGATACGGGGGAGAAGAACACTGAAGCTTTCTTT.

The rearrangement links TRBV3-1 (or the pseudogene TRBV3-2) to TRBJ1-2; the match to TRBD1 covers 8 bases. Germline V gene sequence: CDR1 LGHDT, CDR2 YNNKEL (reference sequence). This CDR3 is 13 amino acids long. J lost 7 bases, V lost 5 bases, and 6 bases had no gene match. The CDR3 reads CASSVQGAGGYTF. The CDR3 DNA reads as TGTGCCAGCAGCGTTCAGGGGGCGGGTGGCTACACCTTC.

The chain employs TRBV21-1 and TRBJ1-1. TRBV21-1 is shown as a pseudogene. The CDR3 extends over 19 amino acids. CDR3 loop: CASSKTGGWGVPMNTEAFF. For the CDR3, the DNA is TGTGCCAGCAGCAAAACTGGGGGTTGGGGGGTCCCCATGAACACTGAAGCTTTCTTT.

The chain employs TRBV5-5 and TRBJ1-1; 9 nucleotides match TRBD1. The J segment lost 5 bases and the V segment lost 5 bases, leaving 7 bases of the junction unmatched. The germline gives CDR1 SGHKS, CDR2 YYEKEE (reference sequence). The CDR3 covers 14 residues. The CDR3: CASRKDRGGTEAFF. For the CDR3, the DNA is TGTGCCAGCAGGAAGGACAGGGGAGGAACTGAAGCTTTCTTT.

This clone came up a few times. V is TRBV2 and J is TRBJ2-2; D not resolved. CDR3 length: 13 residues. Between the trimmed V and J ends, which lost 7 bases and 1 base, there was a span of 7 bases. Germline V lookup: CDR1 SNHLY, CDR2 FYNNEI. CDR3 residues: CASTQQNTGELFF. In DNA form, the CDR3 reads TGTGCCAGCACGCAGCAGAACACCGGGGAGCTGTTTTTT.

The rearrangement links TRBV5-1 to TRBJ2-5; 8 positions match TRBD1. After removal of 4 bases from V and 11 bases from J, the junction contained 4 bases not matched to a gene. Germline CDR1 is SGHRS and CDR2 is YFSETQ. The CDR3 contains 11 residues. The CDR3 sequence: CASSLRDRQYF. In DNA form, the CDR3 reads TGCGCCAGCAGCCTCCGGGACAGGCAGTACTTC. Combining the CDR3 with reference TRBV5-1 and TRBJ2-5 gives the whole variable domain KAGVTQTPRYLIKTRGQQVTLSCSPISGHRSVSWYQQTPGQGLQFLFEYFSETQRNKGNFPGRFSGRQFSNSRSEMNVSTLELGDSALYLCASSLRDRQYFGPGTRLLVL.

Here the CDR3 DNA reads TGTGCCAGCAGCCGACGTGGCGGCACTGAAGCTTTCTTT. Protein sequence: CASSRRGGTEAFF. The rearrangement joins TRBV5-4 to TRBJ1-1; the D is unclear. The CDR3 is 13 residues long. V was cut by 4 bases and J by 4 bases, with 11 bases left in between. Germline loops: CDR1 SGHNT, CDR2 YYREEE (reference sequence).

The CDR3 DNA sequence: TGTGCCAGCAGTGGTCGAAAGGGGCAGTCAATCGCTGAAGCTTTCTTT. It is translated as CASSGRKGQSIAEAFF. This chain connects TRBV2 to TRBJ1-1, with TRBD1 as a possible D gene (5 bases). This CDR3 has 16 amino acids. V was clipped by 4 bases and J by 6 bases, with 21 bases between them. Germline V gene lookup returns CDR1 SNHLY and CDR2 FYNNEI.